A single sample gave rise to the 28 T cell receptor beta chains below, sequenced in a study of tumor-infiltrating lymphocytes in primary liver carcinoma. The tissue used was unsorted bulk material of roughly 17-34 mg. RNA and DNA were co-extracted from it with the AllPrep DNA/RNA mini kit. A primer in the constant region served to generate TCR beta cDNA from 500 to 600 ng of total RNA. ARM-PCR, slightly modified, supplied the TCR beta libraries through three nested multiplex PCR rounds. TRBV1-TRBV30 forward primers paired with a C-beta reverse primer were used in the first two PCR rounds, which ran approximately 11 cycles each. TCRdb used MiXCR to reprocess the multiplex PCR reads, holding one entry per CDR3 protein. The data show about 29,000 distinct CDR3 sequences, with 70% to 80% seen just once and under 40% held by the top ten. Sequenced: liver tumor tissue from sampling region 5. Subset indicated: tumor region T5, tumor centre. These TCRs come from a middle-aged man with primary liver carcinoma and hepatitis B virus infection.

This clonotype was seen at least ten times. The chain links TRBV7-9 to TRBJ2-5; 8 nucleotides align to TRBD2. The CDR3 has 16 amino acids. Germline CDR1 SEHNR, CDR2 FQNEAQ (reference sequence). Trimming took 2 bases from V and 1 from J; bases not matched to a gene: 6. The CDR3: CASSLKAGEIQETQYF. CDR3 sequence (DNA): TGTGCCAGCAGCTTAAAAGCGGGAGAGATCCAAGAGACCCAGTACTTC.

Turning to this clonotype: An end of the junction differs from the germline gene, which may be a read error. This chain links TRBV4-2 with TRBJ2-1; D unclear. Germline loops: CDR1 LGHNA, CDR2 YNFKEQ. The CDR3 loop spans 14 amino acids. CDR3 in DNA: TGTACCAGCAGCCTAAGGCACAGCGACGATGAGCAGTTCTTC. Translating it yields CTSSLRHSDDEQFF.

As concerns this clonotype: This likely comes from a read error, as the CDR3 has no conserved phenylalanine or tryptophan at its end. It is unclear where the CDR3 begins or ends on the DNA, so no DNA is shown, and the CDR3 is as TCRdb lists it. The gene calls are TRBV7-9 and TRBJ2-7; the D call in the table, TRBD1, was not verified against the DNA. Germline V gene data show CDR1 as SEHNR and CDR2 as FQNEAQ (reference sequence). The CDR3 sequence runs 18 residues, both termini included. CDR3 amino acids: CASSLYGRRDRETYERYI.

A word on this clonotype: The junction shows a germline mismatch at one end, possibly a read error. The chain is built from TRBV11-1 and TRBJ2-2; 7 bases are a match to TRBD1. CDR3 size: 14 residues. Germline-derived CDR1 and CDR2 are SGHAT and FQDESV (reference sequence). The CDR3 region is CASRFTGVTGELSF. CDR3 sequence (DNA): TGTGCTAGCAGATTTACAGGGGTTACCGGGGAGCTGTCTTTT.

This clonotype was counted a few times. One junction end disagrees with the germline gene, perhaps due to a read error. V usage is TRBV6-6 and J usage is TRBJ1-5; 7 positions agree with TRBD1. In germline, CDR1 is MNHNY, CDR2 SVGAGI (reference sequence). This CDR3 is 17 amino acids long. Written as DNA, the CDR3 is TGCGCCAGCAGCGGGACAGAGGGGATCTATAGCAATCAGCCCCAGCATTTT. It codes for CASSGTEGIYSNQPQHF.

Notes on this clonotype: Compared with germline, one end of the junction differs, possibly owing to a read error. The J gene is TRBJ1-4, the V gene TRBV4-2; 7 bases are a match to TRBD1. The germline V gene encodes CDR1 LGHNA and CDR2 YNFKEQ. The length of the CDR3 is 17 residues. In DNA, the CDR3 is TGTGCCAACAGCCGAGCACCTCCCAGACAGGGTACTGAAAAACTGTTTTTT. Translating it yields CANSRAPPRQGTEKLFF.

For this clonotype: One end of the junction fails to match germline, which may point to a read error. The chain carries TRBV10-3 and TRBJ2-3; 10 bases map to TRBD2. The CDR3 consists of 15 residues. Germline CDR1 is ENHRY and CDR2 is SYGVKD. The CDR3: CAINEREGNADTLYF. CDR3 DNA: TGTGCCATAAACGAGCGGGAGGGAAATGCGGATACGCTGTATTTT.

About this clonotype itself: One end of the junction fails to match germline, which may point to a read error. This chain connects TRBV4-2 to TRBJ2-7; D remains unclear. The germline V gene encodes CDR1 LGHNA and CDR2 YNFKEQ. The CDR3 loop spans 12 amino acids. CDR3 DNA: TGTGCCAGCAGCCAAGGTGTGAACGAGCTGTACTTT. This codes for CASSQGVNELYF.

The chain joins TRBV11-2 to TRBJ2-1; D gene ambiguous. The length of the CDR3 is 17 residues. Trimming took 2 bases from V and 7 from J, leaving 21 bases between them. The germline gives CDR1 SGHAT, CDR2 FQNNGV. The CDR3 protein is CASSLTWVAFFGNEQFF. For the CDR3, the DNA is TGTGCCAGCAGCTTAACTTGGGTAGCCTTCTTTGGTAATGAGCAGTTCTTC. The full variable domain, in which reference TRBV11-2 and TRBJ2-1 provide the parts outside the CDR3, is EAGVAQSPRYKIIEKRQSVAFWCNPISGHATLYWYQQILGQGPKLLIQFQNNGVVDDSQLPKDRFSAERLKGVDSTLKIQPAKLEDSAVYLCASSLTWVAFFGNEQFFGPGTRLTVL.

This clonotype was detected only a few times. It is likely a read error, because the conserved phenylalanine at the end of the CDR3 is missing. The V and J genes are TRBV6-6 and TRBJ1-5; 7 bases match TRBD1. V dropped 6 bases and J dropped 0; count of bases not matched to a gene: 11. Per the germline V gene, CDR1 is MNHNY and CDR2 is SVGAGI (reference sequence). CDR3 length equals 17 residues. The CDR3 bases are TGTGCCAGCAGCGGGACAGAGGGGGTCTATAGCAATCAGCCCCAGCATCTC. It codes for CASSGTEGVYSNQPQHL.

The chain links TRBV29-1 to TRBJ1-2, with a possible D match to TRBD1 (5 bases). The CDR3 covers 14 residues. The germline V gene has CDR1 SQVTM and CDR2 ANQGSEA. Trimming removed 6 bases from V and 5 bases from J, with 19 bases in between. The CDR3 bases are TGCAGCGTGAGGGACCCGGGTCAGGAGTATGGCTACACCTTC. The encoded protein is CSVRDPGQEYGYTF. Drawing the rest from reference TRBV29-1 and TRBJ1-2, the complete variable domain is SAVISQKPSRDICQRGTSLTIQCQVDSQVTMMFWYRQQPGQSLTLIATANQGSEATYESGFVIDKFPISRPNLTFSTLTVSNMSPEDSSIYLCSVRDPGQEYGYTFGSGTRLTVV.

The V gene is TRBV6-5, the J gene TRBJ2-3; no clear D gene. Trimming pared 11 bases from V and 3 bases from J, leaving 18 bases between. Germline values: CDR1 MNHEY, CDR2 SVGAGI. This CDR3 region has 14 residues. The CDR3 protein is CAHSLNWGTDTQYF. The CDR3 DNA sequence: TGTGCCCACAGTTTAAATTGGGGTACAGATACGCAGTATTTT.

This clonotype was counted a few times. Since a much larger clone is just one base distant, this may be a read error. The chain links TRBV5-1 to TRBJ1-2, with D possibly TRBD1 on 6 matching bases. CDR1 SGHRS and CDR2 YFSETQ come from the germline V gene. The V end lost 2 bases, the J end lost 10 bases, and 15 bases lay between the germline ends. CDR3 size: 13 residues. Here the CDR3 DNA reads TGCGCCAGCAGCTTCGACCTACAGGGCGACTACACCTTC. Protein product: CASSFDLQGDYTF.

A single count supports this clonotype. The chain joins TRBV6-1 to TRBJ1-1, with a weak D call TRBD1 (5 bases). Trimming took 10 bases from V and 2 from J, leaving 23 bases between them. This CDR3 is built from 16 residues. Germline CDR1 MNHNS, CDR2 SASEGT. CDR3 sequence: CATRGGYGELNTEAFF. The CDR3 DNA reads TGTGCCACTCGGGGGGGGTACGGGGAATTAAACACTGAAGCTTTCTTT.

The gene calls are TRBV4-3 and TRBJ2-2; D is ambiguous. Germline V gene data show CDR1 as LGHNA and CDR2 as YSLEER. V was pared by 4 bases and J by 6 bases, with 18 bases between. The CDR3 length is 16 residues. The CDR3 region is CASSLNPEGSPGELFF. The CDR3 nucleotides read TGCGCCAGCAGCCTGAACCCAGAAGGAAGCCCCGGGGAGCTGTTTTTT.

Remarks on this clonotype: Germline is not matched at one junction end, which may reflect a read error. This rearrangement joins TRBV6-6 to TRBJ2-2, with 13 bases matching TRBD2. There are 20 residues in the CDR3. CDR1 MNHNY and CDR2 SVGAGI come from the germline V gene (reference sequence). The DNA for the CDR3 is TGTGCCAGTAGTCCACTCGTGGGACTAGCGGGGCCAACGAACACCGTGGAGCTGGTTTTT. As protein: CASSPLVGLAGPTNTVELVF.

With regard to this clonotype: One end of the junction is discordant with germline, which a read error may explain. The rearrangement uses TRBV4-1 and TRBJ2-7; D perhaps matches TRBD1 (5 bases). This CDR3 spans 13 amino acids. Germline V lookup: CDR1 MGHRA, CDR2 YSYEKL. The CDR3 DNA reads TGCACCAGCAGCCAGGGCCGTTGGTACGGGCAGTACTTC. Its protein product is CTSSQGRWYGQYF.

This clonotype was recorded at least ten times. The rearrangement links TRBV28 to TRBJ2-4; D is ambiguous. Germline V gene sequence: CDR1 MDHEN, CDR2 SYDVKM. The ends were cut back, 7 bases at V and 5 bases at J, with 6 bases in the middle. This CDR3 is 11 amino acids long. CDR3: CASTEQNIQYF. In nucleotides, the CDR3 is TGTGCCAGCACCGAGCAAAACATTCAGTACTTC. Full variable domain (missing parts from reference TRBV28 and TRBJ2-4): DVKVTQSSRYLVKRTGEKVFLECVQDMDHENMFWYRQDPGLGLRLIYFSYDVKMKEKGDIPEGYSVSREKKERFSLILESASTNQTSMYLCASTEQNIQYFGAGTRLSVL.

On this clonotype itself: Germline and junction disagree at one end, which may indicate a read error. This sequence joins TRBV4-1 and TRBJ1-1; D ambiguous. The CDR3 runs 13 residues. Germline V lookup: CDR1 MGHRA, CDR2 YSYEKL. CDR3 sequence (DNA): TGCGCCAGCAGCCGGGAGATAGTGACTGAAACTTTCTTT. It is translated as CASSREIVTETFF.

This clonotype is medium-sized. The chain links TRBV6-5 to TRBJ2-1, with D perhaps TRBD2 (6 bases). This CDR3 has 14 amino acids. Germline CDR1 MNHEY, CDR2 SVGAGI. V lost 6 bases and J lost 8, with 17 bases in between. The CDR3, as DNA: TGTGCCAGCAGGGATAGGGTGAGCGGGCATGAGCAGTTCTTC. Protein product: CASRDRVSGHEQFF.

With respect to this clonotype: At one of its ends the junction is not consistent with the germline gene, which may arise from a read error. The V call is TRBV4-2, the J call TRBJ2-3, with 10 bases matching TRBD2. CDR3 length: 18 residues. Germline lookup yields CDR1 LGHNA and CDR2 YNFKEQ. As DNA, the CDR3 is TGTGCTAGCATCCAAGTGGCGCTCCTAGCGGGAGCGACAGATACGCAGTATTTT. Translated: CASIQVALLAGATDTQYF.

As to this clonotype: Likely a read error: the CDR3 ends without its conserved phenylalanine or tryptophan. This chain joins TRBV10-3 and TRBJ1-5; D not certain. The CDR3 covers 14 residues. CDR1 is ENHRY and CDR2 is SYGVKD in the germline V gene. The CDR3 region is CVISGYDGDQPQHS. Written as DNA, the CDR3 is TGTGTCATCAGTGGGTATGATGGCGATCAGCCCCAGCATTCT.

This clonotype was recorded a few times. The CDR3 sequence: CSVERRDRDYNEQFF. For the CDR3, the DNA is TGCAGCGTTGAGCGCCGGGACAGGGATTACAATGAGCAGTTCTTC. The J gene is TRBJ2-1, the V gene TRBV29-1; 9 bases match TRBD1. Germline-derived CDR1 and CDR2 are SQVTM and ANQGSEA. The CDR3 extends over 15 amino acids. Unmatched junction bases numbered 7, after V lost 3 bases and J lost 4 bases.

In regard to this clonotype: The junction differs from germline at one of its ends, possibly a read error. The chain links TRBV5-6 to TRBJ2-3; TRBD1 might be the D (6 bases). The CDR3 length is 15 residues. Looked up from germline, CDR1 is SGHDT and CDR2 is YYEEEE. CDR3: CVSNTGQRTSDMQYF. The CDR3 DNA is TGTGTCAGCAACACGGGACAAAGAACGTCAGATATGCAGTATTTT. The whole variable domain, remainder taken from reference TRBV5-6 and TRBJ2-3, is DAGVTQSPTHLIKTRGQQVTLRCSPKSGHDTVSWYQQALGQGPQFIFQYYEEEERQRGNFPDRFSGHQFPNYSSELNVNALLLGDSALYLCVSNTGQRTSDMQYFGPGTRLTVL.

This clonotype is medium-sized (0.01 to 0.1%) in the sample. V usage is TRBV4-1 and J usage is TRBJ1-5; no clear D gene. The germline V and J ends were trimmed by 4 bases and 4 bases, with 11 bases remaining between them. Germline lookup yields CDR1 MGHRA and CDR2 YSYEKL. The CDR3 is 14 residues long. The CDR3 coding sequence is TGCGCCAGCAGCCCCGACGGGGTTAATCAGCCCCAGCATTTT. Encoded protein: CASSPDGVNQPQHF.

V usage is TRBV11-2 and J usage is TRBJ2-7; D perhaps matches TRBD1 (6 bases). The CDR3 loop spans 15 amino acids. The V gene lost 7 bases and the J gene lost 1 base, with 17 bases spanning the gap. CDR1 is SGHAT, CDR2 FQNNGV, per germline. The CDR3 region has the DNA TGTGCCAGCATCCTAAACCCTGGACAGTCCTACGAGCAGTACTTC. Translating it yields CASILNPGQSYEQYF.

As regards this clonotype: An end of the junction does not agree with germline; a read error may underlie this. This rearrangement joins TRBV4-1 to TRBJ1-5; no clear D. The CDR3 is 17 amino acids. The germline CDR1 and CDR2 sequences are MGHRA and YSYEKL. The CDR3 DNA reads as TGCGCAAGCAGCCAAGATCCGAACCCTTATAACAATCAGCACCAGCATTTT. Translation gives CASSQDPNPYNNQHQHF.

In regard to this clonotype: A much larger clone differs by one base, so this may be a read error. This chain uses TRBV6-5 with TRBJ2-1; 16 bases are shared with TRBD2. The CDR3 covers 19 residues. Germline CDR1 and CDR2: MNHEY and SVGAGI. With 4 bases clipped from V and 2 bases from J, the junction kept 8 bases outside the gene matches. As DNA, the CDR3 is TGTGCCAGCAGTTCCGGGACTAGCGGGAGGGCCGGCGCCTACAATGAGCAGTTCTTC. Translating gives CASSSGTSGRAGAYNEQFF.